This T cell receptor beta chain emerged from a study of cytomegalovirus exposure and HLA in healthy donors. Study conclusions and caveats: Highly shared sequence variants in one cluster were likely a sequencing artifact.

Points on this clone: The antigen is not known.

The PCR ran on 60 Vbeta and 13 Jbeta primers. Repertoires were generated with immunoSEQ multiplex PCR, while TCRdb's copy carries only in-frame clones and drops some. The sample has approximately 200,000 clones, less than 85% seen once. V was pared by 4 bases and J by 7 bases, with 4 bases of the junction left unmatched. The CDR3 runs to 13 residues. CDR1 SGHRS and CDR2 YFSETQ come from the germline V gene. Material: PBMCs. The sequence was obtained from a man aged 25-45 years in good health and CMV-seropositive. J is TRBJ1-2 and V is TRBV5-1; TRBD1 aligns across 10 bases. The chain's CDR3 is CASSQGQGGGYTF. The CDR3, as DNA: TGCGCCAGCAGCCAAGGACAGGGGGGTGGCTACACCTTC. Full variable domain (remainder filled in from reference TRBV5-1 and TRBJ1-2): KAGVTQTPRYLIKTRGQQVTLSCSPISGHRSVSWYQQTPGQGLQFLFEYFSETQRNKGNFPGRFSGRQFSNSRSEMNVSTLELGDSALYLCASSQGQGGGYTFGSGTRLTVV.